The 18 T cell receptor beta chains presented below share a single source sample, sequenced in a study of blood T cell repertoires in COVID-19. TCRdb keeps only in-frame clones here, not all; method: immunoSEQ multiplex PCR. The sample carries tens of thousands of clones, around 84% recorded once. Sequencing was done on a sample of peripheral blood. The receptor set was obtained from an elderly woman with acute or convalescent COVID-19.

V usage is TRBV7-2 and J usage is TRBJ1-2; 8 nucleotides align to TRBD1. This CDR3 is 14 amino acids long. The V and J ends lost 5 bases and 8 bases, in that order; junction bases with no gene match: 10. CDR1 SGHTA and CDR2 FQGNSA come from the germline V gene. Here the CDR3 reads CASSPGVTGVGYTF. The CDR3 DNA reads TGTGCCAGCAGCCCCGGTGTGACAGGGGTCGGCTACACCTTC.

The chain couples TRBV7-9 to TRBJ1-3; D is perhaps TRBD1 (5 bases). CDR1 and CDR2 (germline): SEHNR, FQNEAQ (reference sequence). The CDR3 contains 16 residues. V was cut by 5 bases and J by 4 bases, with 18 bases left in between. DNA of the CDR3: TGTGCCAGCAGCCGTTCCAGGGAATCATTCGGAAACACCATATATTTT. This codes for CASSRSRESFGNTIYF.

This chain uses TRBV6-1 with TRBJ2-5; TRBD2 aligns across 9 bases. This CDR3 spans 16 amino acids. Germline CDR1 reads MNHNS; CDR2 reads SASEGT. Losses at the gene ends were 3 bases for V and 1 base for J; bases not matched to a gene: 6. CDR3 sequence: CASSDRLAGIQETQYF. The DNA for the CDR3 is TGTGCCAGCAGTGACCGGCTAGCGGGGATCCAAGAGACCCAGTACTTC.

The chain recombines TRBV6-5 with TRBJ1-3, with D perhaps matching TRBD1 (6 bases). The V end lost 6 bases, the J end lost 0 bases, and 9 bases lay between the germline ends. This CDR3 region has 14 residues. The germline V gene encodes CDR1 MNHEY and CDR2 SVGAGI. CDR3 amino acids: CASSLTGSGNTIYF. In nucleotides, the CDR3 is TGTGCCAGCAGCCTGACAGGCTCTGGAAACACCATATATTTT.

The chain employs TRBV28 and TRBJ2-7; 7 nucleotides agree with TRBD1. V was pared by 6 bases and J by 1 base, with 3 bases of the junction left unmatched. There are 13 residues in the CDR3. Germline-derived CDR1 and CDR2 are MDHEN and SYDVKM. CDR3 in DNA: TGTGCCAGCAGGACAGGGTCTTCCTACGAGCAGTACTTC. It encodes CASRTGSSYEQYF. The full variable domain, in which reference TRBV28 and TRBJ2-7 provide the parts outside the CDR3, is DVKVTQSSRYLVKRTGEKVFLECVQDMDHENMFWYRQDPGLGLRLIYFSYDVKMKEKGDIPEGYSVSREKKERFSLILESASTNQTSMYLCASRTGSSYEQYFGPGTRLTVT.

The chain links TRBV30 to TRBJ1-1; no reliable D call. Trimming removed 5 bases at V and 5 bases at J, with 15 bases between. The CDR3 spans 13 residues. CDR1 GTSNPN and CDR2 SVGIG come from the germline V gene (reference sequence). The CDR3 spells CAWATDRGTEAFF. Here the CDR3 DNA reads TGTGCCTGGGCGACGGATCGAGGAACTGAAGCTTTCTTT.

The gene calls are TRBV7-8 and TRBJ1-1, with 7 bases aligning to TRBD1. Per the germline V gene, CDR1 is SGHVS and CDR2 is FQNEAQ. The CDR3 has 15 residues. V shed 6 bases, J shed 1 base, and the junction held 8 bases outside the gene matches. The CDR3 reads CASSILTGRNTEAFF. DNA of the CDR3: TGTGCCAGCAGTATACTGACAGGGCGGAACACTGAAGCTTTCTTT.

CDR3 loop: CASSQGHLAHYGYTF. The CDR3 nucleotides read TGTGCCAGTAGTCAGGGACACTTAGCACACTATGGCTACACCTTC. The chain recombines TRBV19 with TRBJ1-2, with D perhaps TRBD1 (6 bases). The V end lost 5 bases, the J end lost 3 bases, and 16 bases lay between the germline ends. Germline CDR1 and CDR2: LNHDA and SQIVND (reference sequence). This CDR3 comprises 15 residues.

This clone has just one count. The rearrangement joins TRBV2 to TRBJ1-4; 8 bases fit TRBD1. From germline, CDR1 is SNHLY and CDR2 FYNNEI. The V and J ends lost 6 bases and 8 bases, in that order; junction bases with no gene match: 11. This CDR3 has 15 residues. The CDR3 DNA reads TGTGCCAGCAGAGTAGACAGGGGAGGGTTCGAAAAACTGTTTTTT. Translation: CASRVDRGGFEKLFF.

CDR3: CANGGTESQPQHF. The DNA for the CDR3 is TGTGCCAACGGGGGGACGGAGAGTCAGCCCCAGCATTTT. This chain joins TRBV28 and TRBJ1-5; D possibly corresponds to TRBD1 (5 bases). This CDR3 spans 13 amino acids. Germline-derived CDR1 and CDR2 are MDHEN and SYDVKM. Trimming left V 10 bases short and J 6 bases short, with 16 bases between.

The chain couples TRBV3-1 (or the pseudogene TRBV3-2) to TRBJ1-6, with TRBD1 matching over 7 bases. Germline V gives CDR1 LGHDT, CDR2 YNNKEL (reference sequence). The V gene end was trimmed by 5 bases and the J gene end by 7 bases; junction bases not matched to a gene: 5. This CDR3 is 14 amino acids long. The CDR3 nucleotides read TGTGCCAGCAGCACCCGGGACAGAAATTCACCCCTCCACTTT. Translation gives CASSTRDRNSPLHF.

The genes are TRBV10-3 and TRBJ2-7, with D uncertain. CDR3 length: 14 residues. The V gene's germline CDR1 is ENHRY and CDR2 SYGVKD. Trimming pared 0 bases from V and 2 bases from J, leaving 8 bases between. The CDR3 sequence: CAISESAATYEQYF. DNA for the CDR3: TGTGCCATCAGTGAGTCTGCGGCCACCTACGAGCAGTACTTC.

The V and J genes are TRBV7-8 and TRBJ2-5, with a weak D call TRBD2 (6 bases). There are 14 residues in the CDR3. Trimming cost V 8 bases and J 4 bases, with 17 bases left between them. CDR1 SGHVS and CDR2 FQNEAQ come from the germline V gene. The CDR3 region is CASSPGAGRETQYF. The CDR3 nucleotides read TGTGCCAGCTCCCCCGGGGCGGGGCGAGAGACCCAGTACTTC.

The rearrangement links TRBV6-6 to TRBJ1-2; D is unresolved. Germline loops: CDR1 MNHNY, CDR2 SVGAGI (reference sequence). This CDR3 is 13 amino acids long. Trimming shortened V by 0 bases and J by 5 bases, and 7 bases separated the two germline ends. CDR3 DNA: TGTGCCAGCAGTTACTCGATCTATTATGGCTACACCTTC. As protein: CASSYSIYYGYTF.

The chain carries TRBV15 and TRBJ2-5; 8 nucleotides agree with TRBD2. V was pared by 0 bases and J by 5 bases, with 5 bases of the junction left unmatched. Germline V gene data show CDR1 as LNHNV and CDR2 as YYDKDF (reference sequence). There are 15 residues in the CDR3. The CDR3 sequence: CATSRDPGGAETQYF. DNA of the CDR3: TGTGCCACCAGCAGAGACCCCGGGGGGGCTGAGACCCAGTACTTC.

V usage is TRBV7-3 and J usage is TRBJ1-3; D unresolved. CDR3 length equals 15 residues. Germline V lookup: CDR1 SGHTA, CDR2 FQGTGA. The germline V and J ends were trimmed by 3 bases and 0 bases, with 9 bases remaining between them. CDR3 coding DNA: TGTGCCAGCAGCTTCGAAATTAGCTCTGGAAACACCATATATTTT. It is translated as CASSFEISSGNTIYF. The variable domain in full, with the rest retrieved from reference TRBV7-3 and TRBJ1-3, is GAGVSQTPSNKVTEKGKYVELRCDPISGHTALYWYRQSLGQGPEFLIYFQGTGAADDSGLPNDRFFAVRPEGSVSTLKIQRTERGDSAVYLCASSFEISSGNTIYFGEGSWLTVV.

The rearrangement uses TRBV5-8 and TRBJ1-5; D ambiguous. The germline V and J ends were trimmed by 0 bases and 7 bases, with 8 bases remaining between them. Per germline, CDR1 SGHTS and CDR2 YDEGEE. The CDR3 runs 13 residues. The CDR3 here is CASSLVGGQPQHF. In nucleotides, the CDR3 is TGTGCCAGCAGCTTGGTCGGCGGACAGCCCCAGCATTTT.

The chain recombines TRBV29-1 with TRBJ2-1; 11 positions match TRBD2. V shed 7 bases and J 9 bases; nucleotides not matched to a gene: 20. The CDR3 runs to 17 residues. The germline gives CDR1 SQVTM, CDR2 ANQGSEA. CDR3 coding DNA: TGCAGCGCCCACCCTATGTTAGCGGGGGGGCTCCGGAGTGAGCAGTTCTTC. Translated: CSAHPMLAGGLRSEQFF.